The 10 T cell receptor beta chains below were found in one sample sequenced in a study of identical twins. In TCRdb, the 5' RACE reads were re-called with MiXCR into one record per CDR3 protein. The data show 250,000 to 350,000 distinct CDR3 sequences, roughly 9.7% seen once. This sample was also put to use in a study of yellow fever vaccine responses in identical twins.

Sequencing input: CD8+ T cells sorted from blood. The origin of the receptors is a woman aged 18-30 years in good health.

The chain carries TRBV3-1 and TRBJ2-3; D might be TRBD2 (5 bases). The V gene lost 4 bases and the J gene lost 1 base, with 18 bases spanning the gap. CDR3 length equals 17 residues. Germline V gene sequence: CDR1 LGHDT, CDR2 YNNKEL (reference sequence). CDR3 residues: CASSLPLRGVGTDTQYF. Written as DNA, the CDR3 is TGTGCCAGCAGCCTACCCCTACGGGGAGTGGGCACAGATACGCAGTATTTT.

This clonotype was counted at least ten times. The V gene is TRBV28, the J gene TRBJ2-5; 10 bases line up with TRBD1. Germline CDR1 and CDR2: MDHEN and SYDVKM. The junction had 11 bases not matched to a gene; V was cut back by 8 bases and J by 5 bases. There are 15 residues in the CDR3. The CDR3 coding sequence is TGTGCCAGCGGCCCTCGGGACAGGGGCCTGGAGACCCAGTACTTC. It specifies CASGPRDRGLETQYF.

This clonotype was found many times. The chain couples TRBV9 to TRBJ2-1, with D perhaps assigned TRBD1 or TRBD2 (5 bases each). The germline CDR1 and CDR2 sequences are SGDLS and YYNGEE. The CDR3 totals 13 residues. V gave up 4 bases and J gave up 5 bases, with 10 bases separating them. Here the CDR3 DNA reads TGTGCCAGCAGCCGGGACGGTGACAATGAGCAGTTCTTC. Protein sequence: CASSRDGDNEQFF. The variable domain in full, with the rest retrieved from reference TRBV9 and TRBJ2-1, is DSGVTQTPKHLITATGQRVTLRCSPRSGDLSVYWYQQSLDQGLQFLIQYYNGEERAKGNILERFSAQQFPDLHSELNLSSLELGDSALYFCASSRDGDNEQFFGPGTRLTVL.

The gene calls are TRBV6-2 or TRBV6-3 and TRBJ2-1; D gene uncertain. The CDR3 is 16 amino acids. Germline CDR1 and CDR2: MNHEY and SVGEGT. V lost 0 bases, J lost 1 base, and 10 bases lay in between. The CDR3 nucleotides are TGTGCCAGCAGTTACTCCCGTGGGCCTTCCTACAATGAGCAGTTCTTC. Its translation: CASSYSRGPSYNEQFF.

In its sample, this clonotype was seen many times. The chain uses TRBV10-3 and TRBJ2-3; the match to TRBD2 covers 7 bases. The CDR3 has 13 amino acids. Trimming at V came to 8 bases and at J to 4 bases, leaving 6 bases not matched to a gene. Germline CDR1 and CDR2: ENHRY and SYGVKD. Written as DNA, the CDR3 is TGTGCCATCGGGCGGGAGTTCGCAGATACGCAGTATTTT. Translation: CAIGREFADTQYF.

The CDR3 loop is CAISEFTAGTVKETQYF. In DNA form, the CDR3 reads TGTGCCATCAGTGAGTTTACGGCCGGGACAGTCAAAGAGACCCAGTACTTC. The chain combines TRBV10-3 with TRBJ2-5; TRBD1 aligns across 7 bases. V shed 1 base and J 3 bases; nucleotides not matched to a gene: 11. There are 17 residues in the CDR3. Germline CDR1 reads ENHRY; CDR2 reads SYGVKD.

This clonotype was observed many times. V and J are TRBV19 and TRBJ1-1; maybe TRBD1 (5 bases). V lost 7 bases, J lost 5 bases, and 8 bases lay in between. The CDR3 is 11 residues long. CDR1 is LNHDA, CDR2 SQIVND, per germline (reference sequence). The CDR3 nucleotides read TGTGCCAGTACCGCAGGGACTGAAGCTTTCTTT. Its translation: CASTAGTEAFF.

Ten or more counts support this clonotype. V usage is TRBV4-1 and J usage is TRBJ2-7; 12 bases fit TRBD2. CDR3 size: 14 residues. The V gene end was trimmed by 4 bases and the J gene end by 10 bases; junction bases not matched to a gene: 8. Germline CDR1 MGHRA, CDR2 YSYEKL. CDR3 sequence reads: CASSPRLAGVEQYF. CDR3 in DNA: TGCGCCAGCAGCCCGAGACTAGCGGGAGTCGAACAGTACTTC.

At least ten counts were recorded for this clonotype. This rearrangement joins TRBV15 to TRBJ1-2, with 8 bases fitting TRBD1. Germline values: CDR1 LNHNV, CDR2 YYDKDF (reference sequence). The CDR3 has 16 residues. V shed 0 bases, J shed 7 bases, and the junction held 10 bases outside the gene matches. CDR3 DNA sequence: TGTGCCACCAGCAGAGATGGGACGGACAGGGACTTTGGCTACACCTTC. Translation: CATSRDGTDRDFGYTF.

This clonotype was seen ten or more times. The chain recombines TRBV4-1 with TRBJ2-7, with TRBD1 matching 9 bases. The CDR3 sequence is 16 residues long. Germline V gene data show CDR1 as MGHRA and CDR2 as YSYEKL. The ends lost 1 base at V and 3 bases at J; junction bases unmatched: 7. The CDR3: CASSQVMTGGGYEQYF. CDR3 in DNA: TGCGCCAGCAGCCAAGTGATGACAGGGGGTGGCTACGAGCAGTACTTC.